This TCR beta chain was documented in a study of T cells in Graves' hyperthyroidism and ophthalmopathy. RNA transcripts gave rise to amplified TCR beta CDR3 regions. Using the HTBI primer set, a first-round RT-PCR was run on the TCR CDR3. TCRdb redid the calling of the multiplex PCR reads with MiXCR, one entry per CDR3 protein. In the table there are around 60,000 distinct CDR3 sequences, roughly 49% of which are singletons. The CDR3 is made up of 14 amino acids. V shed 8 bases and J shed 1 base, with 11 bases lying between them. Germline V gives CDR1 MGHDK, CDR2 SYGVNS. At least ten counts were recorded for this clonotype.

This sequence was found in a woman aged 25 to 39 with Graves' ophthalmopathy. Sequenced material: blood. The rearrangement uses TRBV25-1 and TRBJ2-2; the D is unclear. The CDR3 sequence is CASGEGWNTGELFF. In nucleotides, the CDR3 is TGTGCCAGCGGAGAAGGGTGGAACACCGGGGAGCTGTTTTTT.